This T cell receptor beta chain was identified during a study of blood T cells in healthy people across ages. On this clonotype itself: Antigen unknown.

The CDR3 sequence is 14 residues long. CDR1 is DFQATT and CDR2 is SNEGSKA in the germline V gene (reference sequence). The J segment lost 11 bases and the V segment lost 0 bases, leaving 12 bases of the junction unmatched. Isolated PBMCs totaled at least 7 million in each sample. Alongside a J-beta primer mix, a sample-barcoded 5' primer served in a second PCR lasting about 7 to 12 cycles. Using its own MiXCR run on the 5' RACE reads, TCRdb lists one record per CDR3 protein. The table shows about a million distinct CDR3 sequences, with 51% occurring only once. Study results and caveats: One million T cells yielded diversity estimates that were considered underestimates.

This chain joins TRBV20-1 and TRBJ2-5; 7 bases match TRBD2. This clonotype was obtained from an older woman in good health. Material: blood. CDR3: CSARDSGGSREQYF. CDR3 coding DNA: TGCAGTGCTAGAGATTCGGGGGGTTCCCGGGAGCAGTACTTC.